The 21 T cell receptor beta chains in this list originate from one sample, sequenced in a study of cytomegalovirus exposure and HLA in healthy donors. The primer mix had 60 Vbeta and 13 Jbeta primers. Method: immunoSEQ multiplex PCR; TCRdb's copy keeps in-frame clones and lacks some. This table lists under 100,000 clones. The sequencing sample was made of PBMCs. The receptors shown here come from a woman aged 25 to 45 in good health and CMV-seronegative.

This chain uses TRBV2 with TRBJ2-7; possibly TRBD1 for D (6 bases). Germline CDR1 SNHLY, CDR2 FYNNEI. V was shortened by 6 bases and J by 5 bases, with 17 bases between the two germline ends. CDR3 length: 14 residues. This chain's CDR3 is CASSHRDPLDEQYF. In DNA form, the CDR3 reads TGTGCCAGCAGCCACAGGGACCCACTGGACGAGCAGTACTTC.

The chain carries TRBV28 and TRBJ1-5, with 9 bases aligning to TRBD1. This CDR3 has 14 amino acids. Trimming took 6 bases from V and 9 from J; bases not matched to a gene: 9. Germline CDR1 and CDR2: MDHEN and SYDVKM. CDR3 DNA: TGTGCCAGCAGGAACCCGGGACAGGGCCCGCCCCAGCATTTT. Protein sequence: CASRNPGQGPPQHF.

This chain links TRBV5-6 with TRBJ2-5; 7 bases agree with TRBD1. Gene TRBJ2-7 matches the end of the DNA better, so the J call may be wrong. The V gene's germline CDR1 is SGHDT and CDR2 YYEEEE. The CDR3 is 13 residues long. The CDR3 region is CASSLGQSYEQYF. In nucleotides, the CDR3 is TGTGCCAGCAGCCTGGGACAGTCTTACGAGCAGTACTTC.

The rearrangement uses TRBV6-5 and TRBJ2-1; 7 nucleotides line up with TRBD2. This CDR3 has 14 amino acids. Germline CDR1 is MNHEY and CDR2 is SVGAGI. Trimming removed 5 bases from V and 0 bases from J; junction bases left unmatched: 1. CDR3 protein: CASSRGVSYNEQFF. The CDR3 region has the DNA TGTGCCAGCAGTCGGGGGGTCTCCTACAATGAGCAGTTCTTC.

V gene TRBV29-1 combines with J gene TRBJ1-1; possible D gene TRBD1, 5 bases. CDR1 is SQVTM, CDR2 ANQGSEA, per germline. The V end was cut by 3 bases, the J end by 10 bases, with 18 bases between. CDR3 length: 13 amino acids. In DNA, the CDR3 is TGCAGCGTTGACCGGCCGGGGGGATTAGTAGCTTTCTTT. As protein: CSVDRPGGLVAFF.

V gene TRBV6-1 combines with J gene TRBJ1-5; TRBD1 matches at 7 bases. CDR1 and CDR2 (germline): MNHNS, SASEGT. The V and J ends lost 4 bases and 7 bases, in that order; junction bases with no gene match: 4. The CDR3 runs 13 residues. CDR3 in DNA: TGTGCCAGCAGTGGCCAGGGGGACCAGCCCCAGCATTTT. Protein sequence: CASSGQGDQPQHF.

This chain connects TRBV6-5 to TRBJ2-1, with 10 bases that match TRBD2. With 0 bases clipped from V and 10 bases from J, the junction kept 3 bases outside the gene matches. The CDR3 is made up of 14 amino acids. Germline V gene sequence: CDR1 MNHEY, CDR2 SVGAGI. CDR3 DNA: TGTGCCAGCAGTTACTCTAGCGGGGGGCTAGAGCAGTTCTTC. It yields the protein CASSYSSGGLEQFF.

V gene TRBV7-2 combines with J gene TRBJ1-1, with a weak D call TRBD1 (5 bases). From germline, CDR1 is SGHTA and CDR2 FQGNSA. Trimming removed 3 bases from V and 2 bases from J, with 13 bases in between. This CDR3 spans 15 amino acids. The CDR3 DNA is TGTGCCAGCAGCTTCGGGGGAAGCTTTAACACTGAAGCTTTCTTT. The encoded protein is CASSFGGSFNTEAFF.

The chain is built from TRBV5-1 and TRBJ1-3; 12 bases map to TRBD1. V was pared by 4 bases and J by 0 bases, with 11 bases of the junction left unmatched. CDR3 length: 19 amino acids. The V gene's germline CDR1 is SGHRS and CDR2 YFSETQ. The CDR3 sequence: CASSDRDRGLTSSGNTIYF. CDR3 coding DNA: TGCGCCAGCAGCGACCGGGACAGGGGGCTAACAAGCTCTGGAAACACCATATATTTT.

V usage is TRBV7-3 and J usage is TRBJ1-6; tentatively, D is TRBD1 (5 bases). Deletions cut 1 base from V and 5 bases from J, with 9 bases between. Germline V lookup: CDR1 SGHTA, CDR2 FQGTGA. There are 15 residues in the CDR3. CDR3 in DNA: TGTGCCAGCAGCTTAATGGCGACAGATAATTCACCCCTCCACTTT. Its protein product is CASSLMATDNSPLHF.

The chain carries TRBV6-5 and TRBJ2-2; possibly TRBD2 for D (6 bases). This CDR3 comprises 15 residues. The germline V gene has CDR1 MNHEY and CDR2 SVGAGI. The V gene lost 0 bases and the J gene lost 8 bases, with 13 bases spanning the gap. The CDR3 DNA follows: TGTGCCAGCAGTTACTCCTGGGACTCTCGGGGGGAGCTGTTTTTT. Protein product: CASSYSWDSRGELFF.

The V and J genes are TRBV2 and TRBJ2-3, with a tentative D call TRBD2 (5 bases). V lost 5 bases, J lost 4 bases, and 10 bases lay in between. CDR3 length: 13 amino acids. Germline V CDR1 and CDR2: SNHLY, FYNNEI. The CDR3: CASSSGRSDTQYF. DNA for the CDR3: TGTGCCAGCAGTAGCGGCCGGTCAGATACGCAGTATTTT.

This sequence joins TRBV28 and TRBJ1-2, with D possibly matching TRBD1 (5 bases). The germline V and J ends were trimmed by 6 bases and 7 bases, with 12 bases remaining between them. CDR1 and CDR2 from the germline V gene are MDHEN and SYDVKM. The CDR3 consists of 12 residues. The CDR3 DNA is TGTGCCAGCAGCTTTCAGGGATCTGGCTACACCTTC. Translated, it gives CASSFQGSGYTF.

The chain carries TRBV27 and TRBJ2-1; 8 bases agree with TRBD1. This CDR3 contains 14 residues. With 5 bases clipped from V and 7 bases from J, the junction kept 7 bases outside the gene matches. Germline CDR1 is MNHEY and CDR2 is SMNVEV (reference sequence). CDR3 in amino acids: CASSTGTGGNEQFF. CDR3 nucleotide sequence: TGTGCCAGCAGTACTGGGACAGGCGGTAATGAGCAGTTCTTC.

The genes are TRBV5-1 and TRBJ1-1, with a possible D match to TRBD1 (5 bases). The CDR3 covers 13 residues. Trimming shortened V by 7 bases and J by 1 base, and 11 bases separated the two germline ends. Germline V CDR1 and CDR2: SGHRS, YFSETQ. The chain's CDR3 is CASGTEGNTEAFF. CDR3 DNA: TGCGCCAGCGGGACGGAGGGGAACACTGAAGCTTTCTTT.

The chain has TRBV4-1 and TRBJ2-3, with TRBD2 matching 9 bases. Germline V CDR1 and CDR2: MGHRA, YSYEKL. V shed 2 bases, J shed 6 bases, and the junction held 6 bases outside the gene matches. The CDR3 is 15 amino acids. The CDR3 DNA sequence: TGCGCCAGCAGCCAAATAGCGGGGGCATCCGATACGCAGTATTTT. Protein sequence: CASSQIAGASDTQYF.

This chain joins TRBV18 and TRBJ2-7, with D possibly being TRBD1 (6 bases). The length of the CDR3 is 14 residues. In germline, CDR1 is KGHSH, CDR2 LQKENI. Trimming took off 5 bases at V and 3 bases at J, with 14 bases between the two ends. The CDR3 region is CASSGGSQGYEQYF. CDR3 bases: TGTGCCAGCTCAGGCGGGTCACAGGGCTACGAGCAGTACTTC.

This rearrangement joins TRBV2 to TRBJ1-1; 8 bases fit TRBD1. In germline, CDR1 is SNHLY, CDR2 FYNNEI. Losses at the gene ends were 5 bases for V and 4 bases for J; bases not matched to a gene: 6. The CDR3 has 14 amino acids. This CDR3 reads CASSKQGGTTEAFF. In DNA form, the CDR3 reads TGTGCCAGCAGTAAACAGGGGGGGACCACTGAAGCTTTCTTT.

The V and J genes are TRBV18 and TRBJ1-5; unclear D gene. The CDR3 consists of 14 residues. Germline loops: CDR1 KGHSH, CDR2 LQKENI. Trimming pared 6 bases from V and 1 base from J, leaving 10 bases between. The DNA of the CDR3 is TGTGCCAGCTCCCCTGGAGGGAGCAATCAGCCCCAGCATTTT. Protein sequence: CASSPGGSNQPQHF.

The chain uses TRBV4-1 and TRBJ1-2, with 7 bases lining up with TRBD1. With 4 bases clipped from V and 4 bases from J, the junction kept 6 bases outside the gene matches. The germline V gene encodes CDR1 MGHRA and CDR2 YSYEKL. CDR3 length: 14 amino acids. CDR3 nucleotides: TGCGCCAGCAGCCGTCCGACAGGGCCCTATGGCTACACCTTC. Protein: CASSRPTGPYGYTF.

The V call is TRBV4-1, the J call TRBJ2-1, with a tentative D call TRBD2 (8 bases). This CDR3 has 16 residues. The ends were cut back, 4 bases at V and 7 bases at J, with 20 bases in the middle. Germline CDR1 reads MGHRA; CDR2 reads YSYEKL. CDR3 in amino acids: CASSLKGASGSNEQFF. For the CDR3, the DNA is TGCGCCAGCAGCCTCAAGGGGGCTAGCGGGTCGAATGAGCAGTTCTTC.